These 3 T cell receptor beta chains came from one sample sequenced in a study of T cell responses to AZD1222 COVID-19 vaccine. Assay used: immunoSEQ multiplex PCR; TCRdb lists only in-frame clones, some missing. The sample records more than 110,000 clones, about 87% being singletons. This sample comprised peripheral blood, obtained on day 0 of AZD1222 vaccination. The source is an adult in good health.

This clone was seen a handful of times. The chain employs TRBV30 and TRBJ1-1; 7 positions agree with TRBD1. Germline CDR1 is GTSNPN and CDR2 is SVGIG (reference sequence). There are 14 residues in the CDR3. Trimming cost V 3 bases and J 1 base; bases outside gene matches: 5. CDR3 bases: TGTGCCTGGAGCGAAGGGGGCGCGAACACTGAAGCTTTCTTT. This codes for CAWSEGGANTEAFF.

For the CDR3, the DNA is TGCGCCAGCAGCCTCACGGGTGCCCCTAATGAAAAACTGTTTTTT. This sequence encodes CASSLTGAPNEKLFF. V usage is TRBV4-3 and J usage is TRBJ1-4; D uncertain. Trimming stripped 4 bases from V and 3 bases from J, with 12 bases between. The CDR3 totals 15 residues. Germline-derived CDR1 and CDR2 are LGHNA and YSLEER.

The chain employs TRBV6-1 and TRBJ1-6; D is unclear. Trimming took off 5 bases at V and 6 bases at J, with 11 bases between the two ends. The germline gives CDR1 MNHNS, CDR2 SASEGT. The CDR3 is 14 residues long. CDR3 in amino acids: CASSPDLVNSPLHF. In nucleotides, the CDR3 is TGTGCCAGCAGTCCGGACCTAGTTAATTCACCCCTCCACTTT.